The T cell receptor beta chain under discussion was sequenced for a study of T cells in Graves' hyperthyroidism and ophthalmopathy. Study context: Peripheral blood samples were taken at initial diagnosis, prior to any treatment.

Template material for amplifying TCR beta CDR3 regions consisted of RNA transcripts. HTBI primers were employed in a first-round RT-PCR of the TCR CDR3. TCRdb re-derived calls from the multiplex PCR reads in MiXCR, one entry per CDR3 protein. The table records under 300,000 distinct CDR3 sequences, about 13% of them present only once. This clonotype was detected many times. From approximately 9.5 ml of fresh peripheral blood, PBMCs were isolated. This receptor was taken from a woman between 40 and 55 years old with Graves' hyperthyroidism. The specimen sequenced was blood.

This CDR3 is CASGTSDNEKLFF. The CDR3, as DNA: TGTGCCAGCGGGACATCGGATAATGAAAAACTGTTTTTT. The chain combines TRBV28 with TRBJ1-4; weak D call: TRBD1 (6 bases). Trimming took 8 bases from V and 4 from J, leaving 11 bases between them. The germline gives CDR1 MDHEN, CDR2 SYDVKM. The CDR3 consists of 13 residues.